Below are 24 T cell receptor beta chains sequenced from a single sample in a study of regulatory T cells in long-lasting Graves disease. Sequencing libraries for TCR beta were prepared with iRepertoire HTBI primers and Arm-PCR of CDR3 regions. Each CDR3 protein is one row after TCRdb ran MiXCR on the multiplex PCR reads. The profile shows over 450,000 distinct CDR3 sequences, around 11% of them singletons. The time point denotes: newly diagnosed GD, antithyroid drugs for less than 3 months. The TCR library was prepared using RNA isolated from PBMCs. The same specimen was also included in a second study, on T cells in Graves' hyperthyroidism and ophthalmopathy.

Sequences were derived from peripheral blood mononuclear cells (PBMCs), sampled at new diagnosis, from a patient treated with antithyroid drugs. All receptors come from a woman in her thirties with Graves disease.

This clonotype was seen ten or more times. DNA of the CDR3: TGTGCCAGCAGTTTGGCACACAGGGGGCTTGGCCAAGAGACCCAGTACTTC. Protein: CASSLAHRGLGQETQYF. J is TRBJ2-5 and V is TRBV28; TRBD1 agrees at 9 bases. CDR1 and CDR2 from the germline V gene are MDHEN and SYDVKM. V lost 3 bases, J lost 1 base, and 9 bases stayed unmatched. CDR3 length: 17 residues.

Ten or more counts support this clonotype. The chain joins TRBV11-2 to TRBJ2-2; D perhaps matches TRBD2 (6 bases). The CDR3 is 15 amino acids. Germline-derived CDR1 and CDR2 are SGHAT and FQNNGV. The V end was cut by 3 bases, the J end by 6 bases, with 14 bases between. The CDR3 DNA is TGTGCCAGCAGCTTTAGCGGAAAAGGCGCCGGGGAGCTGTTTTTT. Amino acids: CASSFSGKGAGELFF.

V is TRBV20-1 and J is TRBJ2-7, with 14 bases fitting TRBD2. Per germline, CDR1 DFQATT and CDR2 SNEGSKA (reference sequence). The CDR3 extends over 14 amino acids. After removal of 6 bases from V and 4 bases from J, the junction contained 5 bases not matched to a gene. The chain's CDR3 is CSAPGLAGGYEQYF. The CDR3 nucleotides read TGCAGTGCCCCCGGACTAGCGGGAGGATACGAGCAGTACTTC.

This clonotype has a count of ten or more. The chain has TRBV12-3 or TRBV12-4 and TRBJ1-4, with 7 bases aligning to TRBD1. With 2 bases clipped from V and 8 bases from J, the junction kept 2 bases outside the gene matches. This CDR3 has 13 residues. The CDR3 coding sequence is TGTGCCAGCAGTTTAAACAGGGGAGAAAAACTGTTTTTT. This sequence encodes CASSLNRGEKLFF.

This clonotype was picked up many times. The genes are TRBV2 and TRBJ1-2; D gene ambiguous. This CDR3 has 13 amino acids. The germline V gene encodes CDR1 SNHLY and CDR2 FYNNEI. V was trimmed by 2 bases and J by 8 bases, leaving 12 bases between them. The CDR3 is CASSESQGVGYTF. CDR3 nucleotide sequence: TGTGCCAGCAGTGAAAGTCAAGGAGTCGGCTACACCTTC.

This clonotype was picked up many times. The chain combines TRBV19 with TRBJ1-1; TRBD1 might be the D (6 bases). This CDR3 has 17 residues. The germline V and J ends were trimmed by 5 bases and 6 bases, with 25 bases remaining between them. The germline CDR1 and CDR2 sequences are LNHDA and SQIVND (reference sequence). CDR3 nucleotide sequence: TGTGCCAGTAGTCAGGAGGGGGGGAGGCGTGTAAAGGCTGAAGCTTTCTTT. Protein product: CASSQEGGRRVKAEAFF.

The rearrangement joins TRBV13 to TRBJ2-1; tentatively, D is TRBD2 (6 bases). Germline CDR1 is PRHDT and CDR2 is FYEKMQ (reference sequence). Trimming took off 3 bases at V and 5 bases at J, with 20 bases between the two ends. The CDR3 runs 17 residues. Here the CDR3 reads CASSFTGLGGTHNEQFF. The CDR3 bases are TGTGCCAGCAGCTTTACCGGCTTGGGCGGGACCCACAATGAGCAGTTCTTC.

This clonotype has ten or more counts. The V call is TRBV7-8, the J call TRBJ2-1, with a possible D match to TRBD1 (6 bases). Between the trimmed V and J ends, which lost 5 bases and 4 bases, there was a span of 15 bases. CDR1 is SGHVS and CDR2 is FQNEAQ in the germline V gene. The CDR3 has 15 amino acids. The CDR3 sequence: CASSATGTLYNEQFF. CDR3 nucleotide sequence: TGTGCCAGCAGCGCGACCGGGACACTGTACAATGAGCAGTTCTTC.

The genes are TRBV19 and TRBJ2-5; D is possibly TRBD1 or TRBD2 (5 bases each). Looked up from germline, CDR1 is LNHDA and CDR2 is SQIVND (reference sequence). V gave up 3 bases and J gave up 5 bases, with 10 bases separating them. This CDR3 has 13 amino acids. The CDR3 reads CASSIWGRETQYF. Written as DNA, the CDR3 is TGTGCCAGTAGTATCTGGGGACGGGAGACCCAGTACTTC.

This clonotype came up a few times. The chain links TRBV28 to TRBJ2-7; no clear D. Germline V gives CDR1 MDHEN, CDR2 SYDVKM. The ends were cut back, 10 bases at V and 3 bases at J, with 13 bases in the middle. There are 12 residues in the CDR3. CDR3: CATPRGLYEQYF. CDR3 DNA: TGTGCCACCCCCCGTGGCCTCTACGAGCAGTACTTC.

This clonotype came up many times. The chain recombines TRBV28 with TRBJ1-6; possible D gene TRBD1, 5 bases. Germline V gene data show CDR1 as MDHEN and CDR2 as SYDVKM. The CDR3 loop spans 13 amino acids. V was trimmed by 7 bases and J by 6 bases, leaving 10 bases between them. In DNA, the CDR3 is TGTGCCAGCACCCGACAGCCTAATTCACCCCTCCACTTT. This gives the protein CASTRQPNSPLHF.

In this sample, this clonotype turned up many times. The V call is TRBV29-1, the J call TRBJ1-2; D is unresolved. CDR3 length equals 12 residues. The germline V gene encodes CDR1 SQVTM and CDR2 ANQGSEA. V shed 4 bases and J shed 4 bases, with 10 bases lying between them. CDR3 sequence (DNA): TGCAGCGTTGTAGGAACGACCTATGGCTACACCTTC. This gives the protein CSVVGTTYGYTF.

The chain has TRBV5-5 and TRBJ1-4; D unclear. Between the trimmed V and J ends, which lost 2 bases and 2 bases, there was a span of 10 bases. Per germline, CDR1 SGHKS and CDR2 YYEKEE (reference sequence). The CDR3 contains 15 residues. The CDR3: CASSFQRPTNEKLFF. The DNA of the CDR3 is TGTGCCAGCAGCTTCCAAAGACCCACTAATGAAAAACTGTTTTTT.

In its sample, this clonotype was seen many times. The chain is built from TRBV2 and TRBJ1-1, with D maybe TRBD1 (5 bases). Trimming stripped 6 bases from V and 0 bases from J, with 23 bases between. The CDR3 has 18 residues. Germline V gene data show CDR1 as SNHLY and CDR2 as FYNNEI. CDR3 protein: CASSRPSDAGRVNTEAFF. In DNA form, the CDR3 reads TGTGCCAGCAGCCGTCCATCTGACGCAGGGAGAGTGAACACTGAAGCTTTCTTT.

The table lists this clonotype with many counts. The chain uses TRBV27 and TRBJ2-4; 8 positions agree with TRBD2. The V segment lost 3 bases and the J segment 3 bases; nucleotides outside the gene matches: 10. Germline V lookup: CDR1 MNHEY, CDR2 SMNVEV (reference sequence). The CDR3 totals 17 residues. Written as DNA, the CDR3 is TGTGCCAGCAGTTTTGTGGGAGCGGGGGTGGGCAAAAACATTCAGTACTTC. Encoded protein: CASSFVGAGVGKNIQYF.

This clonotype was seen many times. V usage is TRBV2 and J usage is TRBJ2-7; TRBD1 matches at 11 bases. Germline V gene lookup returns CDR1 SNHLY and CDR2 FYNNEI. The junction had 7 bases not matched to a gene; V was cut back by 5 bases and J by 7 bases. The CDR3 is 14 amino acids. The CDR3 loop reads CASSFSGTGGEQYF. Here the CDR3 DNA reads TGTGCCAGCAGTTTTTCCGGGACAGGGGGAGAGCAGTACTTC.

This clonotype has at least ten counts. The CDR3 region is CASSQINEQYF. The CDR3 DNA sequence: TGTGCCAGCAGCCAAATAAACGAGCAGTACTTC. This chain joins TRBV3-1 and TRBJ2-7; D ambiguous. Trimming took 2 bases from V and 5 from J, leaving 4 bases between them. Germline CDR1 is LGHDT and CDR2 is YNNKEL (reference sequence). This CDR3 has 11 residues.

This clonotype was counted many times. This chain uses TRBV11-2 with TRBJ2-1; no firm D call. V lost 5 bases to trimming and J lost 7 bases, with 15 bases between them. CDR1 is SGHAT and CDR2 is FQNNGV in the germline V gene. CDR3 length: 14 amino acids. The CDR3 loop is CASSGIAEVNEQFF. The CDR3 DNA sequence: TGTGCCAGCAGCGGGATTGCGGAAGTTAATGAGCAGTTCTTC.

The V gene is TRBV27, the J gene TRBJ2-7, with TRBD1 as a possible D gene (6 bases). The CDR3 contains 14 residues. Trimming left V 3 bases short and J 5 bases short, with 14 bases between. The germline V gene has CDR1 MNHEY and CDR2 SMNVEV (reference sequence). The CDR3, as DNA: TGTGCCAGCAGTTTCGGACAGAGGTTCCACGAGCAGTACTTC. It is translated as CASSFGQRFHEQYF.

This clonotype occurred many times. The genes are TRBV15 and TRBJ2-7, with D unresolved. The CDR3 runs to 13 residues. Germline V gives CDR1 LNHNV, CDR2 YYDKDF (reference sequence). The V and J ends lost 1 base and 3 bases respectively, with 7 bases between them. CDR3 in amino acids: CATSRADFYEQYF. The CDR3 DNA sequence: TGTGCCACCAGCAGAGCAGACTTCTACGAGCAGTACTTC.

This clonotype was counted ten times or more. The chain is built from TRBV28 and TRBJ2-1; 12 bases align to TRBD2. CDR1 and CDR2 (germline): MDHEN, SYDVKM. V was pared by 2 bases and J by 0 bases, with 5 bases of the junction left unmatched. This CDR3 has 18 amino acids. CDR3 residues: CASSLELTSGSSYNEQFF. The CDR3 DNA follows: TGTGCCAGCAGTTTAGAATTGACTAGCGGGAGCTCCTACAATGAGCAGTTCTTC.

The gene calls are TRBV19 and TRBJ2-5, with D perhaps matching TRBD2 (5 bases). CDR1 is LNHDA and CDR2 is SQIVND in the germline V gene (reference sequence). Trimming took 5 bases from V and 0 from J, leaving 10 bases between them. The CDR3 is made up of 14 amino acids. In DNA, the CDR3 is TGTGCCAGTAGTCTGATAGCGCACCAAGAGACCCAGTACTTC. Translated, it gives CASSLIAHQETQYF.

This clonotype came up once. This CDR3 fails to terminate in the conserved phenylalanine or tryptophan, so it likely reflects a read error. The J gene is TRBJ1-2, the V gene TRBV6-2 or TRBV6-3, with D uncertain. The ends were cut back, 2 bases at V and 6 bases at J, with 19 bases in the middle. This CDR3 is built from 16 residues. Germline values: CDR1 MNHEY, CDR2 SVGEGT. The CDR3 DNA reads TGTGCCAGCAGTTACGGTGAACCGGGCGGGGTGAATGGCTACACCCTC. As protein: CASSYGEPGGVNGYTL.

This clonotype has a handful of counts. A read error may explain this, as a much larger clone is one base away. The genes are TRBV2 and TRBJ2-7, with 10 nucleotides matching TRBD2. V gave up 5 bases and J gave up 3 bases; unmatched junction bases: 4. Germline lookup yields CDR1 SNHLY and CDR2 FYNNEI. The CDR3 consists of 14 residues. CDR3 protein: CASSKASGSYEQYF. Here the CDR3 DNA reads TGTGCCAGCAGTAAGGCTAGCGGGAGCTACGAGCAGTACTTC.